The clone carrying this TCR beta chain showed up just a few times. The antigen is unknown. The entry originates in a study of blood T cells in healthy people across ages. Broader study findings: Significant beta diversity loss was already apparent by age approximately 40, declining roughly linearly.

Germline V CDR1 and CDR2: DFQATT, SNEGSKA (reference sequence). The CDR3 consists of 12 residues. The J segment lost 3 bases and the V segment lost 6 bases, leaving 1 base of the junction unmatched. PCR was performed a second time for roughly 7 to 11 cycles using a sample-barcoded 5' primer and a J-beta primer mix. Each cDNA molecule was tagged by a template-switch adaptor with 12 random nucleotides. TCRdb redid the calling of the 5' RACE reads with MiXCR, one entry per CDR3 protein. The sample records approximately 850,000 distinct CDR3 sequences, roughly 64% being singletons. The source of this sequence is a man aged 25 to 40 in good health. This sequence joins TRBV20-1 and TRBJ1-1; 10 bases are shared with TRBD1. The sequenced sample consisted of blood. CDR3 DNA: TGCAGTGCCGGGACAGGGGACACTGAAGCTTTCTTT. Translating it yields CSAGTGDTEAFF.